These 18 T cell receptor beta chains came from one sample sequenced in a study of cytomegalovirus exposure and HLA in healthy donors. PCR used 60 Vbeta primers and 13 Jbeta primers. TCRdb's table, derived via immunoSEQ multiplex PCR, lists solely in-frame clones and lacks some. The sample includes approximately 100,000 clones, around 80% of them seen just once. The sequencing sample was made of PBMCs. These TCRs come from a young woman in good health and CMV-seropositive.

The chain recombines TRBV2 with TRBJ2-1, with 10 bases fitting TRBD2. The V gene's germline CDR1 is SNHLY and CDR2 FYNNEI. V shed 0 bases, J shed 9 bases, and the junction held 5 bases outside the gene matches. CDR3 length equals 15 residues. This chain's CDR3 is CASSEALWTSGEQFF. The DNA of the CDR3 is TGTGCCAGCAGTGAAGCGCTATGGACTAGCGGTGAGCAGTTCTTC.

This sequence joins TRBV13 and TRBJ2-2, with D uncertain. The CDR3 loop spans 11 amino acids. Germline CDR1 reads PRHDT; CDR2 reads FYEKMQ (reference sequence). With 3 bases removed from V and 8 bases from J, the gap between germline ends came to 4 bases. For the CDR3, the DNA is TGTGCCAGCAGCTTGAGGGGGGAGCTGTTTTTT. This encodes CASSLRGELFF.

The rearrangement links TRBV11-2 to TRBJ2-1, with D perhaps matching TRBD2 (6 bases). Trimming pared 2 bases from V and 6 bases from J, leaving 11 bases between. Germline CDR1 SGHAT, CDR2 FQNNGV. The CDR3 has 14 amino acids. The CDR3 loop reads CASSLLSGFNEQFF. CDR3 nucleotide sequence: TGTGCCAGCAGCTTACTAAGCGGGTTCAATGAGCAGTTCTTC.

This chain links TRBV18 with TRBJ2-7; 8 nucleotides match TRBD2. This CDR3 has 14 residues. Germline V CDR1 and CDR2: KGHSH, LQKENI. Trimming removed 5 bases from V and 0 bases from J; junction bases left unmatched: 3. CDR3 sequence (DNA): TGTGCCAGCTCATCCAGCGGGAGCTCCTACGAGCAGTACTTC. Its protein product is CASSSSGSSYEQYF.

The chain links TRBV19 to TRBJ2-7; TRBD1 is a possible D gene (5 bases). The V gene lost 2 bases and the J gene lost 3 bases, with 11 bases spanning the gap. The length of the CDR3 is 14 residues. Germline V gene lookup returns CDR1 LNHDA and CDR2 SQIVND (reference sequence). The DNA for the CDR3 is TGTGCCAGTAGTATACCCAGGGCAGGCTACGAGCAGTACTTC. Its protein is CASSIPRAGYEQYF.

The chain links TRBV5-6 to TRBJ1-5; D not certain. V was pared by 1 base and J by 0 bases, with 8 bases between. Germline-derived CDR1 and CDR2 are SGHDT and YYEEEE. The CDR3 is 15 residues long. The CDR3 loop reads CASSLTGSSNQPQHF. CDR3 bases: TGTGCCAGCAGCTTGACCGGGAGTAGCAATCAGCCCCAGCATTTT.

This clone was recorded a few times. The rearrangement uses TRBV5-1 and TRBJ1-1, with D tentatively TRBD1 (6 bases). V lost 5 bases to trimming and J lost 1 base, with 12 bases between them. The CDR3 has 14 amino acids. Germline-derived CDR1 and CDR2 are SGHRS and YFSETQ. CDR3 in DNA: TGCGCCAGCAGGGGCCGGGACAAGAACACTGAAGCTTTCTTT. It codes for CASRGRDKNTEAFF.

V gene TRBV18 combines with J gene TRBJ1-2, with D perhaps matching TRBD1 (5 bases). Germline loops: CDR1 KGHSH, CDR2 LQKENI. The CDR3 runs 16 residues. The V end was cut by 2 bases, the J end by 4 bases, with 17 bases between. The chain's CDR3 is CASSPTRGGEFYGYTF. Here the CDR3 DNA reads TGTGCCAGCTCACCAACCCGCGGAGGGGAGTTCTATGGCTACACCTTC.

DNA for the CDR3: TGTGCCAGCAGCTTAGGTGGTCTAGCCTACGAGCAGTACTTC. Encoded protein: CASSLGGLAYEQYF. The genes are TRBV11-2 and TRBJ2-7; D remains ambiguous. Trimming removed 1 base from V and 2 bases from J, with 9 bases in between. CDR3 length: 14 amino acids. Germline V lookup: CDR1 SGHAT, CDR2 FQNNGV.

This clone was seen only once. The chain couples TRBV18 to TRBJ2-7; TRBD2 matches 15 bases. The junction had 12 bases not matched to a gene; V was cut back by 3 bases and J by 3 bases. The CDR3 runs 19 residues. Germline V CDR1 and CDR2: KGHSH, LQKENI. The CDR3 here is CASSPSPGTSGGPLYEQYF. The CDR3 DNA is TGTGCCAGCTCACCGTCGCCCGGGACTAGCGGGGGGCCACTCTACGAGCAGTACTTC. Complete variable domain (other parts from reference TRBV18 and TRBJ2-7): NAGVMQNPRHLVRRRGQEARLRCSPMKGHSHVYWYRQLPEEGLKFMVYLQKENIIDESGMPKERFSAEFPKEGPSILRIQQVVRGDSAAYFCASSPSPGTSGGPLYEQYFGPGTRLTVT.

The chain uses TRBV5-1 and TRBJ2-3; 8 nucleotides line up with TRBD2. The CDR3 length is 16 residues. V shed 2 bases and J 4 bases; nucleotides not matched to a gene: 9. The germline CDR1 and CDR2 sequences are SGHRS and YFSETQ. The CDR3 is CASSLSGTRLSDTQYF. The CDR3 bases are TGCGCCAGCAGCTTATCCGGGACTAGGTTGTCAGATACGCAGTATTTT.

This clone was counted between two and nine times. J is TRBJ2-1 and V is TRBV6-5; TRBD1 matches 10 bases. CDR3 length: 16 residues. The ends lost 5 bases at V and 10 bases at J; junction bases unmatched: 14. Germline V CDR1 and CDR2: MNHEY, SVGAGI. The CDR3 DNA sequence: TGTGCCAGCAGTAACTTCCGGGACAGGGGACGTATGGAGCAGTTCTTC. It specifies CASSNFRDRGRMEQFF.

This clone was counted once. The gene calls are TRBV6-5 and TRBJ2-3; 7 bases are a match to TRBD1. The CDR3 spans 14 residues. The ends lost 5 bases at V and 4 bases at J; junction bases unmatched: 6. Germline-derived CDR1 and CDR2 are MNHEY and SVGAGI. The DNA of the CDR3 is TGTGCCAGCAGTATCGGACAGGAGGCAGATACGCAGTATTTT. It yields the protein CASSIGQEADTQYF.

The gene calls are TRBV9 and TRBJ2-5; D unclear. Germline V gene lookup returns CDR1 SGDLS and CDR2 YYNGEE. V gave up 0 bases and J gave up 0 bases, with 15 bases separating them. This CDR3 has 17 residues. The CDR3 region is CASSVGLAGLYQETQYF. In nucleotides, the CDR3 is TGTGCCAGCAGCGTAGGATTAGCTGGTCTGTACCAAGAGACCCAGTACTTC. Together with reference TRBV9 and TRBJ2-5, the CDR3 gives the full variable domain: DSGVTQTPKHLITATGQRVTLRCSPRSGDLSVYWYQQSLDQGLQFLIQYYNGEERAKGNILERFSAQQFPDLHSELNLSSLELGDSALYFCASSVGLAGLYQETQYFGPGTRLLVL.

The chain recombines TRBV18 with TRBJ1-1; 7 nucleotides align to TRBD1. The CDR3 spans 13 residues. Germline V lookup: CDR1 KGHSH, CDR2 LQKENI. V lost 4 bases to trimming and J lost 2 bases; unmatched junction nucleotides: 1. DNA of the CDR3: TGTGCCAGCTCACAGGGGGCCAACACTGAAGCTTTCTTT. Translated, it gives CASSQGANTEAFF.

The V gene is TRBV30, the J gene TRBJ2-1; possibly TRBD2 for D (6 bases). The CDR3 runs to 13 residues. The V and J ends lost 7 bases and 0 bases respectively, with 10 bases between them. Germline CDR1 and CDR2: GTSNPN and SVGIG (reference sequence). The CDR3 protein is CALAGSSYNEQFF. The CDR3 DNA reads TGTGCCTTAGCCGGGAGCTCCTACAATGAGCAGTTCTTC.

This clone came up a few times. The chain joins TRBV28 to TRBJ2-7, with TRBD2 identical over 7 bases. This CDR3 comprises 13 residues. Germline V lookup: CDR1 MDHEN, CDR2 SYDVKM. With 3 bases clipped from V and 3 bases from J, the junction kept 2 bases outside the gene matches. CDR3 amino acids: CASSLSSGYEQYF. The CDR3 bases are TGTGCCAGCAGTTTGTCTAGCGGCTACGAGCAGTACTTC. Using reference TRBV28 and TRBJ2-7 for the parts outside the CDR3, the full variable domain is DVKVTQSSRYLVKRTGEKVFLECVQDMDHENMFWYRQDPGLGLRLIYFSYDVKMKEKGDIPEGYSVSREKKERFSLILESASTNQTSMYLCASSLSSGYEQYFGPGTRLTVT.

The J gene is TRBJ1-5, the V gene TRBV19; D is undetermined. V lost 1 base and J lost 0, with 10 bases in between. CDR3 length: 16 residues. Germline assignment: CDR1 LNHDA and CDR2 SQIVND (reference sequence). This CDR3 is CASSIAHSPSNQPQHF. The CDR3, as DNA: TGTGCCAGTAGTATAGCCCACAGCCCTAGCAATCAGCCCCAGCATTTT.